Listed below are T cell receptor beta chains from one sample, sequenced in a study of cytomegalovirus exposure and HLA in healthy donors. The protocol was immunoSEQ multiplex PCR, while the TCRdb copy is restricted to in-frame clones and leaves out a portion. The sample yields over 150,000 clones, about 70% seen once. The sequenced sample consisted of PBMCs. The receptors shown here come from a woman younger than 35 in good health and CMV-seropositive. Both conserved end residues are part of each CDR3.

v_gene,CDR3aa
TRBV4-3,CASSQDSGGSYGYTF
TRBV5-4,CASSFGLMSDTQYF
TRBV9,CASSVDERVLYNEQFF
TRBV4-1,CASSQGQAGTEAFF
TRBV6-1,CASSRRSHNEKLFF
TRBV6-5,CASSYRSDRGGEQYF
TRBV19,CASSDQGFYGYTF
TRBV6-5,CAAAEAGITGNTIYF
TRBV5-8,CASSYHKQGRNQPQHF
TRBV4-1,CASSLLKGSGRGDNEQFF
TRBV18,CASSQRTGPSGTEAFF
TRBV5-6,CASSLEPGGYTF
TRBV29-1,CSVEGTGFPEQYF
TRBV19,CASMGRQETQYF
TRBV6-1,CASSDSYGFWSNQPQHF
TRBV7-9,CASSAGTGADNEQFF
TRBV27,CASKRTSGGYEQYF
TRBV7-2,CASSLKGVGGNYNSPLHF
TRBV7-9,CASSSTSGRPEQFF
TRBV6-1,CASSVPLRDTAAYTF
TRBV28,CASSSGGSGINTEAFF
TRBV5-1,CASSSIVLPTDTQYF
TRBV5-8,CASSLVGIGRQPQHF
TRBV28,CASTTGSSGREDTQYF
TRBV11-2,CASSLRAGVSATQYF
TRBV19,CASSGTIFYEQYF
TRBV7-8,CASSSRRLAGQETQYF
TRBV27,CASREYRGRDWFNEQFF
TRBV11-2,CASSSGLGEDF
TRBV2,CASGVHGGNQPQHF
TRBV7-9,CASSLEVAGAYEQYF
TRBV7-9,CASSLGQGAGVEFF
TRBV25-1,CASSERYWGYTF
TRBV19,CASSLSAGSPGRAFF
TRBV5-6,CASSLAWGEVTTEAFF
TRBV11-2,CASSPGGNEQFF
TRBV4-2,CASSPGRGGNTIYF
TRBV5-6,CASSLAGGPETQYF
TRBV4-2,CASSQLTSSHEQYF
TRBV19,CASSIFTSVHEQFF
TRBV25-1,CASSVGGSREQYF
TRBV11-2,CASTLTRPIGGVHEQYF
TRBV2,CASRRDRVQDQPQHF
TRBV7-2,CASSLATGQVGGYTF
TRBV5-4,CASRGGTEAFF
TRBV7-6,CASSSQEASGGHEQYF
TRBV5-1,CASSLAGFNQPQHF
TRBV7-9,CASSLGGTGGYEQYF
TRBV6-1,CASSVTSESSYEQYF
TRBV2,CASSDRLAGGEQYF
TRBV19,CASKEDRGRSNQPQHF
TRBV19,CASSSTEYQPQHF
TRBV7-8,CASSLGTAGGSTDTQYF